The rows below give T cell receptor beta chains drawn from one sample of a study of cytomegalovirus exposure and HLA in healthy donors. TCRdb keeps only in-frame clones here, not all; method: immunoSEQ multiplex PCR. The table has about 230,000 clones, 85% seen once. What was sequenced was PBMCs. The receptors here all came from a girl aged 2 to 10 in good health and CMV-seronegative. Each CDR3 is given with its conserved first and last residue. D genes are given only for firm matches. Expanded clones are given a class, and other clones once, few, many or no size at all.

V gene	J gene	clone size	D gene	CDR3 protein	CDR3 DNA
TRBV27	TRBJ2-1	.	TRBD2	CASSLSVSAGLPYNEQFF	TGTGCCAGCAGTTTATCTGTCTCAGCGGGACTCCCCTACAATGAGCAGTTCTTC
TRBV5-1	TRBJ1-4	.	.	CASSLGAGGREKLFF	TGCGCCAGCAGCTTGGGAGCGGGGGGCCGGGAAAAACTGTTTTTT
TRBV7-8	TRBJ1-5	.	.	CASSFIAGNSQPQHF	TGTGCCAGCAGCTTTATAGCAGGGAACAGTCAGCCCCAGCATTTT
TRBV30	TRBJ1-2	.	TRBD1	CAWGTGQGAFGYTF	TGTGCCTGGGGAACGGGACAGGGGGCTTTCGGCTACACCTTC
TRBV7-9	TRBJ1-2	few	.	CASSLGTAYGYTF	TGTGCCAGCAGCTTAGGGACAGCCTATGGCTACACCTTC
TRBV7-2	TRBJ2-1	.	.	CASSFLGVPGQFF	TGTGCCAGCAGCTTCCTCGGAGTTCCTGGGCAGTTCTTC
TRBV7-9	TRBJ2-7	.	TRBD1	CASSPDRGVSYEQYF	TGTGCCAGCAGCCCCGACAGGGGGGTTTCCTACGAGCAGTACTTC
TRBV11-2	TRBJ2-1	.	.	CASSSLVAGPLTYNEQFF	TGTGCCAGCAGCTCCCTGGTGGCGGGCCCCTTAACCTACAATGAGCAGTTCTTC
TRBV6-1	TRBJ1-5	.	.	CASSGLVLIQGSNQPQHF	TGTGCCAGCAGTGGCCTGGTCCTAATACAGGGTTCTAATCAGCCCCAGCATTTT
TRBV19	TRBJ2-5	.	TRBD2	CASSIVRGAGETQYF	TGTGCCAGTAGTATAGTGCGGGGGGCGGGAGAGACCCAGTACTTC
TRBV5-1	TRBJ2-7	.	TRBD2	CASSLSSLLAGGFEQYF	TGCGCCAGCAGCTTGAGCTCCCTACTAGCGGGGGGTTTCGAGCAGTACTTC
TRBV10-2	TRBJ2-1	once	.	CASSESSVDGQYNEQFF	TGCGCCAGCAGTGAGTCGTCGGTTGATGGACAGTACAATGAGCAGTTCTTC
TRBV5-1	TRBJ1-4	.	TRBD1	CASSQGARAEKLFF	TGCGCCAGCAGCCAGGGGGCTCGTGCTGAAAAACTGTTTTTT
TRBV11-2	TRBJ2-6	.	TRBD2	CASSLDSGSAGANVLTF	TGTGCCAGCAGCTTAGATAGCGGGTCGGCCGGGGCCAACGTCCTGACTTTC
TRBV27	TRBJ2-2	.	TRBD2	CASKTLGLASGELFF	TGTGCCTCTAAGACGTTAGGACTAGCGTCCGGGGAGCTGTTTTTT
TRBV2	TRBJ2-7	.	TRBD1	CASSWDRDFYEQYF	TGTGCCAGCAGTTGGGACAGAGACTTCTACGAGCAGTACTTC
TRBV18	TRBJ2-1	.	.	CASSGGANEQFF	TGTGCCAGCTCAGGCGGGGCTAATGAGCAGTTCTTC
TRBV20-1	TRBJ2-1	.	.	CSAIFDEQFF	TGCAGTGCTATATTTGATGAGCAGTTCTTC
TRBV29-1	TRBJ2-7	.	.	CSVGSSSYEQYF	TGCAGCGTTGGATCGAGCTCCTACGAGCAGTACTTC
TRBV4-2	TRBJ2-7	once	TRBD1	CASSPSGDRSYEQYF	TGTGCCAGCAGCCCGTCCGGGGACAGGTCGTACGAGCAGTACTTC
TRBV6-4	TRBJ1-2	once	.	CASSDSEGFYGYTF	TGTGCCAGCAGTGACTCAGAGGGTTTCTATGGCTACACCTTC
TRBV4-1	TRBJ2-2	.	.	CASSQGPRVTGELFF	TGCGCCAGCAGCCAAGGGCCGCGGGTGACCGGGGAGCTGTTTTTT
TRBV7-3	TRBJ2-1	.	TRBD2	CASSSTSGGAANEQFF	TGTGCCAGCAGCTCTACTAGCGGGGGAGCCGCAAATGAGCAGTTCTTC
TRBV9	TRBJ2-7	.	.	CASSVASLAYEQYF	TGTGCCAGCAGCGTAGCAAGCCTTGCCTACGAGCAGTACTTC
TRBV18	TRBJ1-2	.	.	CASRGLTSWGYTF	TGTGCCAGTCGGGGGTTGACATCTTGGGGCTACACCTTC
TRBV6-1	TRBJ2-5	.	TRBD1	CASSGGDRAQETQYF	TGTGCCAGCAGTGGAGGGGACAGGGCCCAAGAGACCCAGTACTTC
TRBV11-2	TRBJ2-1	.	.	CASSQSGNEQFF	TGTGCCAGCAGCCAATCGGGGAATGAGCAGTTCTTC
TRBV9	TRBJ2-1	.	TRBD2	CASSVSTSGRARNEQFF	TGTGCCAGCAGCGTATCGACTAGCGGGAGGGCCAGGAATGAGCAGTTCTTC
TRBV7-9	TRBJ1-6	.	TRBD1	CASSSRTGLNSPLHF	TGTGCCAGCAGCTCACGGACAGGACTAAATTCACCCCTCCACTTT
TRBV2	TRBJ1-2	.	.	CASSDHSQGYGYTF	TGTGCCAGCAGTGACCATTCGCAGGGCTATGGCTACACCTTC
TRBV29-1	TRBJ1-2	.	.	CSVGLIGASNYGYTF	TGCAGCGTTGGGTTGATTGGGGCCTCTAACTATGGCTACACCTTC
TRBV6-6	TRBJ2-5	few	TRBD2	CASSGGAETQYF	TGTGCCAGCTCCGGGGGGGCGGAGACCCAGTACTTC
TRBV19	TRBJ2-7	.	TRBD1	CASRPSDRAYEQYF	TGTGCCAGTAGACCTTCGGACAGGGCCTACGAGCAGTACTTC
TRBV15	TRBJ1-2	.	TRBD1	CATSSPNRGGSLLGGYTF	TGTGCCACCAGCAGTCCTAACAGGGGAGGAAGCCTGTTGGGTGGCTACACCTTC
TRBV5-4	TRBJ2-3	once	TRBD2	CASSHRGGALADTQYF	TGTGCCAGCAGCCATCGCGGGGGGGCCTTGGCAGATACGCAGTATTTT
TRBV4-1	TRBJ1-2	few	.	CASSQEAGLNYGYTF	TGCGCCAGCAGCCAAGAGGCAGGTCTTAACTATGGCTACACCTTC
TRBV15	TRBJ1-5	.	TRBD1	CATSRDLGINRDRVDQPQHF	TGTGCCACCAGCAGAGATTTAGGGATCAACCGGGACAGGGTAGATCAGCCCCAGCATTTT
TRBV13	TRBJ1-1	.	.	CASSLARPGKIPRNTEAFF	TGTGCCAGCAGCTTAGCCCGGCCAGGGAAAATTCCCAGGAACACTGAAGCTTTCTTT
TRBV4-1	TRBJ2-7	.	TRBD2	CASSPLLSGGASYEQYF	TGCGCCAGCAGCCCCCTTTTAAGCGGGGGGGCCTCCTACGAGCAGTACTTC
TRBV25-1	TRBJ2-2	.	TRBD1	CASSGQGTGELFF	TGTGCCAGCAGTGGACAGGGGACCGGGGAGCTGTTTTTT
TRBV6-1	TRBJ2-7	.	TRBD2	CASSEGLAGEYEQYF	TGTGCCAGCAGTGAGGGACTAGCGGGCGAGTACGAGCAGTACTTC
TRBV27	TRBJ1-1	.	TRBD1	CASSLFYPGGMNTEAFF	TGTGCCAGCAGTTTATTTTACCCAGGGGGTATGAACACTGAAGCTTTCTTT
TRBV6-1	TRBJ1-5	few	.	CASSEQYRGSRNQPQHF	TGTGCCAGCAGTGAACAATATCGGGGGAGCAGGAATCAGCCCCAGCATTTT
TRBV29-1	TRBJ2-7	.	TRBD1	CSVGDREGYYEQYF	TGCAGCGTGGGGGACAGGGAAGGTTACTACGAGCAGTACTTC
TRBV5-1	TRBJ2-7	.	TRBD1	CASSSLPGQGLYEQYF	TGCGCCAGCAGCTCTTTACCGGGACAGGGGCTCTACGAGCAGTACTTC
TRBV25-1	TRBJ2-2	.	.	CASSAGLSTGELFF	TGTGCCAGCAGTGCTGGACTGTCCACCGGGGAGCTGTTTTTT
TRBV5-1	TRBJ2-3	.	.	CASSLGGHTDTQYF	TGCGCCAGCAGCTTAGGGGGACACACAGATACGCAGTATTTT
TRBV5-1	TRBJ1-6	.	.	CASSLSGGGSSPLHF	TGCGCCAGCAGCTTGAGTGGGGGAGGTAGTTCACCCCTCCACTTT
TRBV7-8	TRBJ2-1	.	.	CASSPIGGGRNEQFF	TGTGCCAGCAGCCCCATAGGGGGGGGGCGCAATGAGCAGTTCTTC
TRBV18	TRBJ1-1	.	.	CASSLGVMNTEAFF	TGTGCCAGCTCCCTAGGGGTCATGAACACTGAAGCTTTCTTT
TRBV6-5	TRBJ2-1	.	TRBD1	CASSYSGTGYNEQFF	TGTGCCAGCAGTTACTCCGGGACAGGATACAATGAGCAGTTCTTC
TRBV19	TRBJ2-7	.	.	CASSTTLGGYEQYF	TGTGCCAGTAGTACAACCCTGGGGGGCTACGAGCAGTACTTC